Below, one TCR beta chain is given with its context. The data were obtained in a study of T cell responses to AZD1222 COVID-19 vaccine. Sequenced by immunoSEQ multiplex PCR; TCRdb stores in-frame clones only, minus some. The sample holds 90,000 to 130,000 clones; about 80% are singletons and the top ten take 9.4%. The V and J ends lost 2 bases and 4 bases respectively, with 18 bases between them. Germline-derived CDR1 and CDR2 are ENHRY and SYGVKD. CDR3 length: 17 residues. The chain combines TRBV10-3 with TRBJ1-5, with a weak D call TRBD1 (5 bases). The clonotype was recovered from an adult in good health. This sample comprised peripheral blood, obtained on day 0 of AZD1222 vaccination. The CDR3 sequence: CAISETMAGKGNQPQHF. CDR3 nucleotide sequence: TGTGCCATCAGTGAGACTATGGCGGGTAAGGGGAATCAGCCCCAGCATTTT.